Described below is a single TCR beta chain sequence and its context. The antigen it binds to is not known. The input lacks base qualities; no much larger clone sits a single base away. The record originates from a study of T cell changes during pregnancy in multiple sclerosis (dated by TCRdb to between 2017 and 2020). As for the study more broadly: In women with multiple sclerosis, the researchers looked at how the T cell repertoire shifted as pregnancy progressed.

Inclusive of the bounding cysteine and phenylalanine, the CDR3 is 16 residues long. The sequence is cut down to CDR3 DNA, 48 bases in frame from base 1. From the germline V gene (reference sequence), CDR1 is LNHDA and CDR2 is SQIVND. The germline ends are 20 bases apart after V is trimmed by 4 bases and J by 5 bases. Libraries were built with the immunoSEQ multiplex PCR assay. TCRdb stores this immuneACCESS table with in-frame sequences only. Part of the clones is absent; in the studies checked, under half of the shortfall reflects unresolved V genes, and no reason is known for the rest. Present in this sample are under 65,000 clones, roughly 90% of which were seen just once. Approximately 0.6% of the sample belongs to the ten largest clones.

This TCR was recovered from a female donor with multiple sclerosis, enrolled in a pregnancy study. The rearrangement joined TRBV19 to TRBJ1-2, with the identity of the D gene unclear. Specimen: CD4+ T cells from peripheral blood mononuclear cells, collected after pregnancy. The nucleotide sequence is TGTGCCAGTAGTACCCGGGTTTTCCGCCGCGGGTATGGCTACACCTTC. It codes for CASSTRVFRRGYGYTF.